These 20 T cell receptor beta chains originate from one sample sequenced in a study of breast tumors, draining lymph nodes, adjacent tissues. One entry per CDR3 protein results from TCRdb running MiXCR on the multiplex PCR reads. The sample has some 130,000 distinct CDR3 sequences; over 20% are singletons. The lymph nodes were axillary draining lymph nodes from breast cancer patients. Material: axillary lymph node tissue. Receptors were obtained from a female donor with breast cancer. Some clones in this sample may be carry-over from other donors' samples.

As regards this clonotype: A read error may explain this, as a much larger clone is one base away. This chain connects TRBV7-8 to TRBJ1-5; TRBD1 is a possible D gene (5 bases). Looked up from germline, CDR1 is SGHVS and CDR2 is FQNEAQ. The CDR3 is made up of 14 amino acids. Trimming took off 5 bases at V and 9 bases at J, with 17 bases between the two ends. The CDR3 is CASSLTEGDLPQHF. Here the CDR3 DNA reads TGTGCCAGCAGCCTGACAGAGGGCGATCTGCCCCAGCATTTT.

This clonotype came up many times. The rearrangement links TRBV5-6 to TRBJ2-7; D uncertain. The germline V gene encodes CDR1 SGHDT and CDR2 YYEEEE. V was shortened by 2 bases and J by 2 bases, with 11 bases between the two germline ends. This CDR3 region has 14 residues. CDR3: CASSLWPSTYEQYF. CDR3 bases: TGTGCCAGCAGCTTATGGCCGTCGACCTACGAGCAGTACTTC.

With regard to this clonotype: A read error is possible here, since a much larger clone lies one base away. The V and J genes are TRBV19 and TRBJ2-1; D call uncertain. Per germline, CDR1 LNHDA and CDR2 SQIVND (reference sequence). This CDR3 is built from 15 residues. CDR3 loop: CASSIGPPEGNERFF. The DNA for the CDR3 is TGTGCCAGTAGTATAGGGCCACCGGAAGGGAATGAGCGGTTCTTC.

This chain joins TRBV20-1 and TRBJ1-1, with a tentative D call TRBD1 (6 bases). The CDR3 has 13 residues. V dropped 6 bases and J dropped 3 bases, with 14 bases sitting between them. Looked up from germline, CDR1 is DFQATT and CDR2 is SNEGSKA (reference sequence). The CDR3 DNA reads as TGCAGTGCGAAGAATTGGGGGCACACTGAAGCTTTCTTT. Amino acids: CSAKNWGHTEAFF.

Many counts were recorded for this clonotype. This chain connects TRBV7-9 to TRBJ2-6; the match to TRBD1 covers 9 bases. CDR1 and CDR2 (germline): SEHNR, FQNEAQ (reference sequence). The CDR3 covers 17 residues. The V and J ends lost 6 bases and 2 bases, in that order; junction bases with no gene match: 8. DNA of the CDR3: TGTGCCAGCAGTACCGGGACAGGGTTCGCTGGGGCCAACGTCCTGACTTTC. It specifies CASSTGTGFAGANVLTF. The entire variable domain, with the rest obtained from reference TRBV7-9 and TRBJ2-6, is as follows: DTGVSQNPRHKITKRGQNVTFRCDPISEHNRLYWYRQTLGQGPEFLTYFQNEAQLEKSRLLSDRFSAERPKGSFSTLEIQRTEQGDSAMYLCASSTGTGFAGANVLTFGAGSRLTVL.

In this sample, this clonotype turned up many times. The chain couples TRBV19 to TRBJ2-7; D is ambiguous. This CDR3 contains 15 residues. V was cut by 3 bases and J by 5 bases, with 17 bases left in between. Per the germline V gene, CDR1 is LNHDA and CDR2 is SQIVND (reference sequence). The CDR3 DNA reads as TGTGCCAGTAGTATTTCGACCCTGAACCTGGACGAGCAGTACTTC. It yields the protein CASSISTLNLDEQYF.

This clonotype was picked up many times. The chain combines TRBV20-1 with TRBJ2-3, with TRBD2 matching 8 bases. Germline trimming cut 6 bases from V and 0 bases from J; bases unmatched to any gene: 5. CDR3 size: 14 residues. The germline gives CDR1 DFQATT, CDR2 SNEGSKA (reference sequence). For the CDR3, the DNA is TGCAGTGCCAAAGAGCGGGAGAGCACAGATACGCAGTATTTT. Amino acid sequence: CSAKERESTDTQYF.

DNA for the CDR3: TGCAGTGCTTCTGGCGGGGCCTTCACAGATACGCAGTATTTT. Amino acids: CSASGGAFTDTQYF. The chain combines TRBV20-1 with TRBJ2-3, with D possibly being TRBD2 (6 bases). CDR3 length: 14 residues. Germline CDR1 reads DFQATT; CDR2 reads SNEGSKA (reference sequence). V shed 5 bases and J shed 2 bases, with 14 bases lying between them.

The chain carries TRBV11-2 and TRBJ1-2, with D maybe TRBD1 (5 bases). CDR3 size: 16 residues. Per germline, CDR1 SGHAT and CDR2 FQNNGV. V lost 3 bases, J lost 3 bases, and 17 bases lay in between. CDR3 in DNA: TGTGCCAGCAGCTTGGGCGGGGCCCTCCACCACTATGGCTACACCTTC. Its translation is CASSLGGALHHYGYTF.

As regards this clonotype: One junction end disagrees with the germline gene, perhaps due to a read error. The chain couples TRBV3-1 to TRBJ2-1; 14 bases are shared with TRBD2. Germline CDR1 and CDR2: LGHDT and YNNKEL (reference sequence). The CDR3 consists of 15 residues. The CDR3 loop is CASSQRTSGRNGQFF. In DNA form, the CDR3 reads TGTGCCAGCAGCCAACGGACTAGCGGGAGGAATGGGCAGTTCTTC.

This clonotype was counted many times. V usage is TRBV5-6 and J usage is TRBJ2-1, with TRBD2 matching over 9 bases. The CDR3 spans 17 residues. Germline CDR1 SGHDT, CDR2 YYEEEE. The V and J ends lost 1 base and 5 bases, in that order; junction bases with no gene match: 10. The CDR3 region has the DNA TGTGCCAGCAGCTTGAATGGTGCGGGAGGGCCCCACAATGAGCAGTTCTTC. Its protein is CASSLNGAGGPHNEQFF.

The rearrangement joins TRBV5-1 to TRBJ2-7, with D hard to call. V lost 0 bases and J 0 bases, leaving 10 bases between the germline ends. CDR1 and CDR2 (germline): SGHRS, YFSETQ. The CDR3 sequence is 15 residues long. The CDR3 is CASSLEPSSSYEQYF. For the CDR3, the DNA is TGCGCCAGCAGCTTGGAACCCTCGAGCTCCTACGAGCAGTACTTC.

This clonotype was seen many times. The chain links TRBV11-2 to TRBJ2-5, with TRBD2 matching 9 bases. J lost 1 base, V lost 5 bases, and 11 bases had no gene match. This CDR3 region has 17 residues. Germline V gene data show CDR1 as SGHAT and CDR2 as FQNNGV. The CDR3 reads CASSILGASGVQETQYF. The CDR3 region has the DNA TGTGCCAGCAGCATACTAGGGGCTAGCGGGGTCCAAGAGACCCAGTACTTC.

This clonotype occurred many times. This chain connects TRBV20-1 to TRBJ2-1, with 7 bases identical to TRBD2. J gave up 8 bases and V 6 bases, and 10 bases lay outside the gene matches. Germline V lookup: CDR1 DFQATT, CDR2 SNEGSKA (reference sequence). This CDR3 region has 13 residues. CDR3 sequence reads: CSARGDRDYEQFF. CDR3 sequence (DNA): TGCAGTGCCCGGGGGGACCGCGACTATGAGCAGTTCTTC.

This clonotype has ten or more counts. This chain connects TRBV5-1 to TRBJ2-3, with D uncertain. Trimming shortened V by 0 bases and J by 7 bases, and 12 bases separated the two germline ends. CDR1 is SGHRS and CDR2 is YFSETQ in the germline V gene. This CDR3 region has 14 residues. The CDR3 protein is CASSLDRAANTQYF. The CDR3 nucleotides read TGCGCCAGCAGCTTGGACCGGGCCGCCAATACGCAGTATTTT.

At least ten counts were recorded for this clonotype. The chain carries TRBV29-1 and TRBJ2-7, with 7 bases matching TRBD1. The germline CDR1 and CDR2 sequences are SQVTM and ANQGSEA. The V gene end was trimmed by 6 bases and the J gene end by 0 bases; junction bases not matched to a gene: 8. CDR3 length: 14 residues. The CDR3 region is CSVAGTAPSYEQYF. CDR3 nucleotide sequence: TGCAGCGTGGCCGGGACAGCACCCTCCTACGAGCAGTACTTC.

This clonotype was found many times. The rearrangement links TRBV11-2 to TRBJ1-2; TRBD1 aligns across 9 bases. The CDR3 consists of 17 residues. V shed 5 bases, J shed 1 base, and the junction held 11 bases outside the gene matches. Germline V gene data show CDR1 as SGHAT and CDR2 as FQNNGV. The CDR3, as DNA: TGTGCCAGCAGCACGTGGGACAGGGAGCTTTTTAACTATGGCTACACCTTC. It yields the protein CASSTWDRELFNYGYTF.

There are many counts of this clonotype. The chain recombines TRBV20-1 with TRBJ2-1, with 9 bases that match TRBD2. The germline V gene encodes CDR1 DFQATT and CDR2 SNEGSKA (reference sequence). The CDR3 consists of 15 residues. The junction had 13 bases not matched to a gene; V was cut back by 6 bases and J by 7 bases. The CDR3 DNA follows: TGCAGTGCCCCAAAAAGTAGCGGGAGAATTAATGAGCAGTTCTTC. This codes for CSAPKSSGRINEQFF.

This clonotype was picked up many times. J is TRBJ2-3 and V is TRBV6-6; 9 bases map to TRBD1. The CDR3 is 14 amino acids. The germline gives CDR1 MNHNY, CDR2 SVGAGI (reference sequence). Trimming removed 6 bases from V and 4 bases from J; junction bases left unmatched: 5. The chain's CDR3 is CASSWDRAADTQYF. In nucleotides, the CDR3 is TGTGCCAGCAGCTGGGACAGGGCTGCAGATACGCAGTATTTT.

This chain joins TRBV14 and TRBJ2-3; D may be TRBD2 (6 bases). The CDR3 extends over 14 amino acids. Trimming took 2 bases from V and 6 from J, leaving 12 bases between them. Germline lookup yields CDR1 SGHDN and CDR2 FVKESK. The CDR3 here is CASSQQPSADTQYF. The CDR3 DNA is TGTGCCAGCAGCCAACAACCTAGCGCGGATACGCAGTATTTT.